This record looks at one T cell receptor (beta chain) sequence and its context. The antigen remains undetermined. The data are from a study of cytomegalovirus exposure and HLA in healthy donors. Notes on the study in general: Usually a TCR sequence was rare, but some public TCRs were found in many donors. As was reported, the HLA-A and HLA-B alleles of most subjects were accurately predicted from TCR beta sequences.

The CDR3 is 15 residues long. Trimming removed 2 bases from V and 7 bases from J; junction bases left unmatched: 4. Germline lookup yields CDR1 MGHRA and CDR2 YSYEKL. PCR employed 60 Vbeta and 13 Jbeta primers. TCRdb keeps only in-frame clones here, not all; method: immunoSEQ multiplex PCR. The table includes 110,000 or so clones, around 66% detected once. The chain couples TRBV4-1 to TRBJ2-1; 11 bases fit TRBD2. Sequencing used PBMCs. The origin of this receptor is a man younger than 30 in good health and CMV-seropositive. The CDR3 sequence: CASSQTSGGLNEQFF. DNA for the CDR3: TGCGCCAGCAGCCAAACTAGCGGGGGATTAAATGAGCAGTTCTTC.